The source of this T cell receptor beta chain is a study of response to subunit inactivated influenza vaccine. Details on this clonotype: Its antigen is unknown.

General observations from the study: With each seasonal influenza vaccination, the authors suggested, few new T cells are recruited.

TCRdb used MiXCR to reprocess the RT-PCR reads, holding one entry per CDR3 protein. The data contain about 700,000 distinct CDR3 sequences, approximately 15% of them seen just once; the ten biggest clones take up 5.5% to 7%. This CDR3 is built from 17 residues. CDR1 and CDR2 from the germline V gene are MGHRA and YSYEKL. The V and J ends lost 1 base and 4 bases respectively, with 19 bases between them. The origin of this receptor is a man aged 50-60 years who received an inactivated influenza vaccine. The input for sequencing was PBMCs from blood, taken about 14 days before vaccination. This chain connects TRBV4-1 to TRBJ2-5; a weak D match, TRBD2 (6 bases). CDR3: CASSQVGGRGSGETQYF. The CDR3 region has the DNA TGCGCCAGCAGCCAAGTGGGGGGTAGGGGCTCGGGAGAGACCCAGTACTTC.